The clone carrying this T cell receptor (beta chain) was seen a few times. As yet, its antigen is unknown. Researchers amplified the TCR beta CDR3 regions from RNA transcripts. When the TCR CDR3 underwent first-round RT-PCR, the HTBI primer set was used. From the multiplex PCR reads, TCRdb called clonotypes with MiXCR, one entry per CDR3 protein. The sample has some 380,000 distinct CDR3 sequences; about 13% are singletons. These data come from a study of T cells in Graves' hyperthyroidism and ophthalmopathy. General study points: Most thyroid clonotypes expanded above 0.001 were also detected in blood. A 13 V-J signature model discriminated ophthalmopathy versus stable hyperthyroidism.

CDR1 MNHNS and CDR2 SASEGT come from the germline V gene. Trimming took 7 bases from V and 4 from J; bases not matched to a gene: 4. This CDR3 has 14 amino acids. Source material: blood. This receptor was identified in a man younger than 45 with Graves' hyperthyroidism that later progressed to Graves' ophthalmopathy. V and J are TRBV6-1 and TRBJ1-5; 10 bases align to TRBD1. The chain's CDR3 is CASKPDRGNQPQHF. In DNA, the CDR3 is TGTGCCAGCAAGCCGGACAGGGGGAATCAGCCCCAGCATTTT.